A single sample gave rise to the 19 T cell receptor beta chains below, sequenced in a study of cytomegalovirus exposure and HLA in healthy donors. PCR amplification relied on 60 Vbeta primers (plus 13 Jbeta primers). Some clones are missing from TCRdb's copy, which holds only in-frame ones; the method was immunoSEQ multiplex PCR. The sample contains approximately 140,000 clones, around four fifths of which appear only once. Sequencing was carried out using PBMCs. The source of these receptors is a boy younger than 10 in good health and CMV-seronegative.

V usage is TRBV5-1 and J usage is TRBJ1-1; D may be TRBD1 (5 bases). The V gene's germline CDR1 is SGHRS and CDR2 YFSETQ. V was shortened by 5 bases and J by 1 base, with 9 bases between the two germline ends. The length of the CDR3 is 13 residues. The CDR3: CASSRTQNTEAFF. The CDR3 coding sequence is TGCGCCAGCAGTCGGACACAGAACACTGAAGCTTTCTTT.

The chain combines TRBV2 with TRBJ2-5, with a weak D call TRBD2 (5 bases). The CDR3 spans 14 residues. Germline loops: CDR1 SNHLY, CDR2 FYNNEI. Trimming pared 7 bases from V and 1 base from J, leaving 13 bases between. In nucleotides, the CDR3 is TGTGCCAGCAATAGAGGCGGACTCCAAGAGACCCAGTACTTC. Translating it yields CASNRGGLQETQYF.

The CDR3 here is CASSSQNTEAFF. The CDR3 DNA reads as TGTGCCAGCAGCTCCCAGAACACTGAAGCTTTCTTT. This chain links TRBV13 with TRBJ1-1; the D is unclear. There are 12 residues in the CDR3. Germline values: CDR1 PRHDT, CDR2 FYEKMQ (reference sequence). V was clipped by 4 bases and J by 1 base, with 4 bases between them.

Note on this clone: One end of the junction fails to match germline, which may point to a read error. V usage is TRBV7-9 and J usage is TRBJ1-1, with 7 bases identical to TRBD1. Germline loops: CDR1 SEHNR, CDR2 FQNEAQ (reference sequence). This CDR3 comprises 16 residues. CDR3: CSSSSVRQGRGTEAFF. CDR3 sequence (DNA): TGTTCCAGCAGCTCAGTCCGACAGGGAAGAGGGACTGAAGCTTTCTTT. The full variable domain, in which reference TRBV7-9 and TRBJ1-1 provide the parts outside the CDR3, is DTGVSQNPRHKITKRGQNVTFRCDPISEHNRLYWYRQTLGQGPEFLTYFQNEAQLEKSRLLSDRFSAERPKGSFSTLEIQRTEQGDSAMYLCSSSSVRQGRGTEAFFGQGTRLTVV.

This clone was counted a few times. Written as DNA, the CDR3 is TGTGCCAGTAGTAGTGGAGCAGGGGAGACCCAGTACTTC. Amino acids: CASSSGAGETQYF. The chain recombines TRBV19 with TRBJ2-5; tentatively, D is TRBD1 (5 bases). Germline-derived CDR1 and CDR2 are LNHDA and SQIVND (reference sequence). Trimming took off 4 bases at V and 5 bases at J, with 11 bases between the two ends. This CDR3 spans 13 amino acids.

V usage is TRBV7-9 and J usage is TRBJ2-7, with 7 positions matching TRBD1. Germline V gene lookup returns CDR1 SEHNR and CDR2 FQNEAQ (reference sequence). Losses at the gene ends were 3 bases for V and 4 bases for J; bases not matched to a gene: 6. This CDR3 region has 14 residues. CDR3 nucleotide sequence: TGTGCCAGCAGCTTGGAAGGGGGCGAGTACGAGCAGTACGTC. Amino acids: CASSLEGGEYEQYV.

This clone was observed a single time. The CDR3 coding sequence is TGTGCCAGCAGCTTAGCAGGAGGGAATGAGCAGTTCTTC. Translating it yields CASSLAGGNEQFF. The chain is built from TRBV7-2 and TRBJ2-1, with D perhaps TRBD2 (6 bases). Trimming left V 0 bases short and J 7 bases short, with 7 bases between. Germline loops: CDR1 SGHTA, CDR2 FQGNSA. The CDR3 runs 13 residues.

The chain employs TRBV11-2 and TRBJ2-1; D possibly corresponds to TRBD2 (6 bases). This CDR3 is 13 amino acids long. V lost 4 bases and J 7 bases, leaving 11 bases between the germline ends. Germline values: CDR1 SGHAT, CDR2 FQNNGV. The CDR3 region is CASSSGGGNEQFF. Written as DNA, the CDR3 is TGTGCCAGCAGCTCAGGTGGGGGGAATGAGCAGTTCTTC. Complete variable domain (other parts from reference TRBV11-2 and TRBJ2-1): EAGVAQSPRYKIIEKRQSVAFWCNPISGHATLYWYQQILGQGPKLLIQFQNNGVVDDSQLPKDRFSAERLKGVDSTLKIQPAKLEDSAVYLCASSSGGGNEQFFGPGTRLTVL.

V gene TRBV5-8 combines with J gene TRBJ1-5; 9 bases line up with TRBD1. The CDR3 runs to 15 residues. Losses at the gene ends were 5 bases for V and 4 bases for J; bases not matched to a gene: 7. Per the germline V gene, CDR1 is SGHTS and CDR2 is YDEGEE. In nucleotides, the CDR3 is TGTGCCAGCAGAGCGGGACAGGGCTATAATCAGCCCCAGCATTTT. Translated: CASRAGQGYNQPQHF.

This clone was found a few times. The chain carries TRBV14 and TRBJ1-1, with D maybe TRBD1 (6 bases). Germline V gene data show CDR1 as SGHDN and CDR2 as FVKESK. The CDR3 is made up of 17 amino acids. V shed 0 bases and J shed 12 bases, with 26 bases lying between them. This CDR3 is CASSQDRTTLHRDPSFF. The CDR3 DNA reads as TGTGCCAGCAGCCAAGACCGCACCACATTACACAGGGACCCATCTTTCTTT.

The chain joins TRBV6-1 to TRBJ1-5; TRBD1 is a possible D gene (5 bases). Trimming pared 7 bases from V and 3 bases from J, leaving 13 bases between. From germline, CDR1 is MNHNS and CDR2 SASEGT. The CDR3 contains 14 residues. The DNA of the CDR3 is TGTGCCAGCAACGCACAGGCGTTCAATCAGCCCCAGCATTTT. This sequence encodes CASNAQAFNQPQHF.

The J gene is TRBJ1-4, the V gene TRBV30; 7 bases fit TRBD1. Germline V lookup: CDR1 GTSNPN, CDR2 SVGIG (reference sequence). The length of the CDR3 is 15 residues. V shed 0 bases and J 8 bases; nucleotides not matched to a gene: 9. This chain's CDR3 is CAWSVGGTDREKLFF. CDR3 in DNA: TGTGCCTGGAGTGTAGGAGGGACAGACCGGGAAAAACTGTTTTTT.

The table lists this clone with a count of one. The chain links TRBV7-2 to TRBJ2-1, with D tentatively TRBD1 (6 bases). Germline V gives CDR1 SGHTA, CDR2 FQGNSA. Trimming pared 5 bases from V and 7 bases from J, leaving 9 bases between. This CDR3 has 12 amino acids. The CDR3 region is CASSPTGNEQFF. The CDR3 DNA sequence: TGTGCCAGCAGCCCTACAGGGAATGAGCAGTTCTTC.

The chain is built from TRBV6-5 and TRBJ2-1; 8 bases map to TRBD1. With V trimmed by 1 base and J by 3 bases, 5 bases remained unmatched. The CDR3 is made up of 16 amino acids. Per germline, CDR1 MNHEY and CDR2 SVGAGI. The CDR3 DNA follows: TGTGCCAGCAGTTACTTCTTCGACAGGGGCTACAATGAGCAGTTCTTC. It is translated as CASSYFFDRGYNEQFF.

This sequence joins TRBV4-1 and TRBJ2-1; 11 nucleotides agree with TRBD2. Trimming cost V 6 bases and J 12 bases; bases outside gene matches: 16. The CDR3 contains 16 residues. Germline loops: CDR1 MGHRA, CDR2 YSYEKL. The CDR3 loop is CASSQLSGTSGSAQFF. The CDR3 DNA sequence: TGCGCCAGCAGTCAATTGAGCGGGACTAGCGGATCGGCGCAGTTCTTC.

This clone appeared once. The chain employs TRBV19 and TRBJ1-2; D might be TRBD1 (5 bases). Germline CDR1 is LNHDA and CDR2 is SQIVND (reference sequence). The CDR3 contains 12 residues. Trimming left V 1 base short and J 6 bases short, with 6 bases between. CDR3 in DNA: TGTGCCAGTAGTATAGGGGGGGATGGCTACACCTTC. Protein product: CASSIGGDGYTF.

The V and J genes are TRBV4-1 and TRBJ2-1; no firm D call. Between the trimmed V and J ends, which lost 1 base and 3 bases, there was a span of 13 bases. The CDR3 consists of 16 residues. Germline loops: CDR1 MGHRA, CDR2 YSYEKL. The CDR3 DNA reads TGCGCCAGCAGCCAAGGGTCAGCGTTCGACTACAATGAGCAGTTCTTC. It is translated as CASSQGSAFDYNEQFF.

This chain uses TRBV19 with TRBJ2-7, with D unclear. This CDR3 spans 13 amino acids. CDR1 is LNHDA and CDR2 is SQIVND in the germline V gene (reference sequence). V was pared by 0 bases and J by 2 bases, with 5 bases between. The DNA of the CDR3 is TGTGCCAGTAGTATAGAGGGCACCTACGAGCAGTACTTC. It translates to CASSIEGTYEQYF.

The chain carries TRBV7-9 and TRBJ2-5; a possible D gene is TRBD2 (6 bases). The CDR3 covers 16 residues. The germline V gene has CDR1 SEHNR and CDR2 FQNEAQ (reference sequence). The V gene lost 5 bases and the J gene lost 2 bases, with 18 bases spanning the gap. CDR3 bases: TGTGCCAGCAGCCCATGGGGGGAGAGGATTCAAGAGACCCAGTACTTC. Its protein is CASSPWGERIQETQYF. The variable domain in full, with the rest retrieved from reference TRBV7-9 and TRBJ2-5, is DTGVSQNPRHKITKRGQNVTFRCDPISEHNRLYWYRQTLGQGPEFLTYFQNEAQLEKSRLLSDRFSAERPKGSFSTLEIQRTEQGDSAMYLCASSPWGERIQETQYFGPGTRLLVL.